This is a list of T cell receptor beta chains from one sample in a study of neoadjuvant anti-PD-1 for oral cavity cancer. Sequenced by immunoSEQ multiplex PCR; TCRdb stores in-frame clones only, minus some. This table has roughly 7,500 clones, approximately 70% appearing once. Source: PBMCs, taken after nivolumab (anti-PD-1) treatment. These receptors came from a person between 40 and 85 years old with oral cavity squamous cell carcinoma. CDR3s include the opening cysteine and the closing phenylalanine or tryptophan. Fields, in order: V gene, D gene, CDR3 length, J gene, clone size, CDR3 protein, CDR3 DNA. The D gene is left open where the match is weak. Clone size, where shown, is once, few, many, or a class for clones that have expanded.

TRBV18	NA	14	TRBJ2-5	NA	CASSPLEQGGTQYF	TGTGCCAGCTCACCCCTGGAACAGGGAGGGACCCAGTACTTC
TRBV5-1	NA	15	TRBJ2-7	NA	CASSLEGTVGYEQYF	TGCGCCAGCAGCTTGGAAGGAACAGTTGGGTACGAGCAGTACTTC
TRBV5-1	TRBD2	15	TRBJ2-5	NA	CASSLGEGRQETQYF	TGCGCCAGCAGCTTGGGGGAGGGTCGGCAAGAGACCCAGTACTTC
TRBV11-2	NA	15	TRBJ1-1	NA	CASSLYLSMNTEAFF	TGTGCCAGCAGCTTATATCTCAGCATGAACACTGAAGCTTTCTTT
TRBV28	NA	12	TRBJ2-5	NA	CASKQGKETQYF	TGTGCCAGTAAACAGGGAAAAGAGACCCAGTACTTC
TRBV10-3	NA	13	TRBJ2-7	few	CAIRVRESYEQYF	TGTGCCATCAGGGTCCGGGAGTCCTACGAGCAGTACTTC
TRBV4-1	TRBD2	16	TRBJ2-3	NA	CASSQDGGGAINTQYF	TGCGCCAGCAGCCAAGATGGCGGGGGGGCCATTAATACGCAGTATTTT
TRBV28	NA	14	TRBJ2-1	NA	CASSSGARTNEQFF	TGTGCCAGCAGTTCCGGTGCTAGGACCAATGAGCAGTTCTTC
TRBV23-1	NA	16	TRBJ1-5	NA	CASRQIPDSPYQPQHF	TGCGCCAGCCGTCAAATACCGGACAGCCCATATCAGCCCCAGCATTTT
TRBV5-6	NA	14	TRBJ1-2	few	CASSLADRSYGYTF	TGTGCCAGCAGCTTGGCTGACAGGTCATATGGCTACACCTTC
TRBV7-8	TRBD1	15	TRBJ1-2	NA	CASSSRTGGNYGYTF	TGTGCCAGCAGCTCCCGGACAGGGGGCAACTATGGCTACACCTTC
TRBV2	TRBD1	15	TRBJ2-1	few	CASSAGTGAYNEQFF	TGTGCCAGCAGCGCCGGGACAGGGGCCTACAATGAGCAGTTCTTC
TRBV27	NA	15	TRBJ1-6	NA	CASSSTGSLYSPLHF	TGTGCCAGCAGTTCAACAGGGTCCCTCTATTCACCCCTCCACTTT
TRBV10-3	NA	13	TRBJ1-5	NA	CAISQGSNQPQHF	TGTGCCATCAGTCAGGGGAGCAATCAGCCCCAGCATTTT
TRBV27	NA	16	TRBJ2-7	NA	CASSLSRRGNSYEQYF	TGTGCCAGCAGTTTATCGCGACGGGGAAACTCCTACGAGCAGTACTTC
TRBV7-9	NA	14	TRBJ1-2	NA	CASSEGQNNYGYTF	TGTGCCAGCAGCGAGGGACAAAACAACTATGGCTACACCTTC
TRBV6-5	NA	16	TRBJ1-1	NA	CASSYSRAGWNTEAFF	TGTGCCAGCAGTTACTCGAGAGCAGGTTGGAACACTGAAGCTTTCTTT
TRBV4-3	NA	15	TRBJ2-3	NA	CASSQEGLPPDTQYF	TGCGCCAGCAGCCAGGAGGGACTCCCCCCAGATACGCAGTATTTT
TRBV5-1	TRBD1	14	TRBJ1-3	NA	CASRETGDGNTIYF	TGCGCCAGCAGAGAGACAGGGGATGGAAACACCATATATTTT
TRBV5-1	TRBD1	17	TRBJ2-4	NA	CASSLTLTGQIKNIQYF	TGCGCCAGCAGCTTGACCCTGACAGGGCAGATTAAAAACATTCAGTACTTC
TRBV5-1	NA	15	TRBJ1-1	NA	CASSLEQSSRAEAFF	TGCGCCAGCAGCTTGGAACAGTCATCGAGGGCTGAAGCTTTCTTT
TRBV21-1	NA	20	TRBJ1-5	NA	CASSKRPPRAEPCSNQPQHF	TGTGCCAGCAGCAAACGACCCCCACGGGCAGAACCCTGTAGCAATCAGCCCCAGCATTTT
TRBV28	NA	11	TRBJ2-3	NA	CASSLRDTQYF	TGTGCCAGCTCCCTTCGAGATACGCAGTATTTT
TRBV11-2	TRBD1	15	TRBJ1-1	NA	CASSRLTGSNTEAFF	TGTGCCAGCAGTCGATTGACAGGGTCGAACACTGAAGCTTTCTTT
TRBV5-1	TRBD2	16	TRBJ2-5	NA	CASSLEASGAAETQYF	TGCGCCAGCAGCTTGGAGGCTAGCGGGGCGGCTGAGACCCAGTACTTC
TRBV7-2	NA	12	TRBJ1-1	NA	CASSPMNTEAFF	TGTGCCAGCAGCCCCATGAACACTGAAGCTTTCTTT
TRBV19	NA	15	TRBJ1-1	large	CASSIWGDGDTEAFF	TGTGCCAGTAGTATATGGGGCGATGGGGACACTGAAGCTTTCTTT
TRBV29-1	TRBD2	16	TRBJ2-1	NA	CSVDEAGGFVVNEQFF	TGCAGCGTTGATGAAGCGGGGGGGTTCGTGGTCAATGAGCAGTTCTTC
TRBV25-1	NA	15	TRBJ2-7	NA	CASREGEGWGYEQYF	TGTGCCAGCAGGGAGGGTGAGGGTTGGGGGTACGAGCAGTACTTC
TRBV2	NA	13	TRBJ1-1	few	CASSSTQNTEAFF	TGTGCCAGCAGTTCTACCCAGAACACTGAAGCTTTCTTT
TRBV4-3	NA	13	TRBJ1-1	NA	CASSQDLRIEAFF	TGCGCCAGCAGCCAAGATCTTAGGATTGAAGCTTTCTTT
TRBV5-6	TRBD1	15	TRBJ2-7	NA	CASSSPVRTGLEQYF	TGTGCCAGCAGCTCTCCCGTACGGACAGGGCTCGAGCAGTACTTC
TRBV29-1	TRBD1	13	TRBJ2-2	few	CSVGPQGTGELFF	TGCAGCGTTGGGCCACAGGGGACCGGGGAGCTGTTTTTT
TRBV15	TRBD2	15	TRBJ2-3	once	CATSREAGGTDTQYF	TGTGCCACCAGCAGAGAAGCGGGGGGCACAGATACGCAGTATTTT
TRBV4-3	TRBD1	14	TRBJ1-1	NA	CASSRTTQGRLAFF	TGCGCCAGCAGCCGAACCACACAGGGGAGATTAGCTTTCTTT
TRBV27	NA	17	TRBJ2-3	NA	CASSPLDSGWSTDTQYF	TGTGCCAGCAGTCCCCTCGACAGTGGGTGGAGCACAGATACGCAGTATTTT
TRBV7-9	NA	16	TRBJ1-4	NA	CASSLVSGTPGEKLFF	TGTGCCAGCAGCTTAGTATCCGGGACACCGGGTGAAAAACTGTTTTTT
TRBV6-1	TRBD1	13	TRBJ1-6	few	CASSETGVSPLHF	TGTGCCAGCAGTGAAACAGGGGTATCACCCCTCCACTTT
TRBV11-3	NA	13	TRBJ1-1	once	CASSTRRDTEAFF	TGTGCCAGCAGCACCCGCCGTGACACTGAAGCTTTCTTT
TRBV25-1	NA	16	TRBJ2-7	NA	CASSESQGIKRLEQYF	TGTGCCAGCAGTGAATCGCAGGGAATAAAGCGGCTAGAGCAGTACTTC
TRBV5-1	TRBD1	15	TRBJ2-2	NA	CASSLRTGDTGELFF	TGCGCCAGCAGCTTAAGGACAGGAGACACCGGGGAGCTGTTTTTT
TRBV2	TRBD1	13	TRBJ1-1	few	CASSLGQGAEAFF	TGTGCCAGCAGCCTGGGACAGGGGGCTGAAGCTTTCTTT
TRBV10-1	TRBD2	15	TRBJ2-7	NA	CASSESSGGKNEQYF	TGCGCCAGCAGTGAGTCGAGCGGGGGCAAGAACGAGCAGTACTTC
TRBV5-1	NA	12	TRBJ2-3	few	CASSFSADTQYF	TGCGCCAGCAGCTTTTCTGCAGATACGCAGTATTTT
TRBV28	NA	13	TRBJ1-2	few	CASSLGVEGRYTF	TGTGCCAGCAGTTTGGGGGTCGAGGGGCGCTACACCTTC
TRBV6-6	NA	15	TRBJ1-2	NA	CASSYSQGLNYGYTF	TGTGCCAGCAGTTACTCTCAGGGGCTGAACTATGGCTACACCTTC
TRBV4-3	NA	14	TRBJ1-5	NA	CASSQGTENQPQHF	TGCGCCAGCAGCCAAGGGACAGAGAATCAGCCCCAGCATTTT
TRBV2	NA	15	TRBJ1-5	few	CASSEGGQVNQPQHF	TGTGCCAGCAGTGAAGGTGGGCAGGTCAATCAGCCCCAGCATTTT
TRBV28	NA	17	TRBJ1-2	few	CASSSSGQVDLGYGYTF	NA
TRBV5-4	NA	16	TRBJ1-1	few	CASSLAVGGPNTEAFF	TGTGCCAGCAGCTTGGCCGTGGGGGGCCCAAACACTGAAGCTTTCTTT
TRBV9	NA	16	TRBJ2-2	NA	CASRRGGAGNTGELFF	TGTGCCAGCAGGAGGGGTGGAGCAGGGAACACCGGGGAGCTGTTTTTT
TRBV27	TRBD2	15	TRBJ2-2	NA	CASRIAGGQTGELFF	TGTGCCAGCAGAATAGCGGGGGGGCAGACCGGGGAGCTGTTTTTT
TRBV7-2	TRBD1	16	TRBJ1-1	NA	CASSWTPDRVLPEAFF	TGTGCCAGCAGCTGGACTCCGGACAGGGTTCTCCCTGAAGCTTTCTTT
TRBV4-1	NA	13	TRBJ2-7	NA	CASSQTGILNQYF	TGCGCCAGCAGCCAAACCGGGATCCTAAATCAGTACTTC
TRBV4-1	TRBD1	16	TRBJ2-7	NA	CASSPYRDRESSEQYF	TGCGCCAGCAGCCCATACCGGGACAGGGAGTCTTCCGAGCAGTACTTC
TRBV7-6	TRBD1	15	TRBJ2-5	NA	CASSPGTGAQETQYF	TGTGCCAGCAGCCCGGGGACAGGAGCCCAAGAGACCCAGTACTTC
TRBV6-1	TRBD2	15	TRBJ2-5	NA	CASSGGSGGAETQYF	TGTGCCAGCAGTGGGGGGAGCGGGGGGGCGGAGACCCAGTACTTC
TRBV9	NA	15	TRBJ2-7	NA	CASSVEGLPHYEQYF	TGTGCCAGCAGCGTAGAGGGACTCCCACACTACGAGCAGTACTTC
TRBV10-3	NA	12	TRBJ1-5	NA	CAARGSDQPQHF	TGTGCCGCAAGGGGTAGCGATCAGCCCCAGCATTTT
TRBV2	NA	14	TRBJ1-2	NA	CASRGDSLHYGYTF	TGTGCCTCCCGGGGGGACTCTCTACACTATGGCTACACCTTC